This T cell receptor beta chain originates from a study of stem cell transplantation in POMP-related autoinflammatory disease. General study results and limits: PRAID patients trended toward lower TRB diversity and higher clonality in all analyzed T-cell subsets.

With 6 bases removed from V and 5 bases from J, the gap between germline ends came to 13 bases. The CDR3 length is 13 residues. Looked up from germline, CDR1 is MNHEY and CDR2 is SVGAGI. On this clone itself: No antigen is known for it.

PRAID featured prominent immunodeficiency. Data came from immunoSEQ multiplex PCR; TCRdb stores just in-frame clones and leaves some out. The data contain tens of thousands of clones, approximately 91% of them singletons. The TCR comes from a human patient with POMP-related autoinflammation and immune dysregulation (PRAID). Part of the T cells may come from the graft donor. The gene calls are TRBV6-5 and TRBJ2-5; D may be TRBD1 or TRBD2 (5 bases each). The sample here was CD4+ T cells from PBMCs, taken after stem cell transplantation. The CDR3 DNA follows: TGTGCCAGCAGCTACCGGGACCTTGAGACCCAGTACTTC. Amino acid sequence: CASSYRDLETQYF.